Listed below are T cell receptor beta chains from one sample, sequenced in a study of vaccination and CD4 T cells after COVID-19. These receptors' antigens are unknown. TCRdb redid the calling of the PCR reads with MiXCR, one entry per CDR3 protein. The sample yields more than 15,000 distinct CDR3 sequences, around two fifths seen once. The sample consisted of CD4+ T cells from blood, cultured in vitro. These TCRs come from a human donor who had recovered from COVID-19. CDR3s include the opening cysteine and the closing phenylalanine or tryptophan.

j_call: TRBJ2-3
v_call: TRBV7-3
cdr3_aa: CATGVGGTDTQYF

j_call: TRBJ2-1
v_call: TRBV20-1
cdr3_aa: CSAGSGRTYNEQFF

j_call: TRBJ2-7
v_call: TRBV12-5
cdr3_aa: CASALYYEQYF

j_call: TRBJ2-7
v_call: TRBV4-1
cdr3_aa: CASKRTRDDYYEQYF

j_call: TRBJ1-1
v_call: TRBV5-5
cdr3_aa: CASSPRTGGDTEAFF

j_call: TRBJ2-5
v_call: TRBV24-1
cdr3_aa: CATSAGETQYF

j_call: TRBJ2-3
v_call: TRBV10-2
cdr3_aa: CASSERGVFTDTQYF

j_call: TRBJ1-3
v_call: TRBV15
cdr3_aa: CATSKAGPGNTIYF

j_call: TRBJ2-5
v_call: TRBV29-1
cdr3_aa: CSAEVLETQYF

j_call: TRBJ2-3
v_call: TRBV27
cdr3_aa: CASSLSRGVGTDTQYF

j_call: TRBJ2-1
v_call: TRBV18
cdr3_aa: CASSPGQHNEQFF

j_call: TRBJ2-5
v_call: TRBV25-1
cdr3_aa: CASSASRLQGQETQYF

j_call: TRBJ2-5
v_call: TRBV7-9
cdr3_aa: CASSLFQTQYF

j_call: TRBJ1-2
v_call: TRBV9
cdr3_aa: CASSVAGAGYGYTF

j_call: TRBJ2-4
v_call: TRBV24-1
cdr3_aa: CATSQTQNIQYF

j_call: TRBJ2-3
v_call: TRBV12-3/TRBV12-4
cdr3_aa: CASSFQGSSTDTQYF

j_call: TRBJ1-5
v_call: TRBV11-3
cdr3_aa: CASSPPAGGQPQHF

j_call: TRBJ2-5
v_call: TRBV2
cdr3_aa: CASRGQTLGGYQETQYF